This T cell receptor beta chain originates from a study of blood T cell repertoires in COVID-19. Overall study context: Acute and convalescent COVID-19 samples came from the United States, Italy and Spain.

Participant reports of clinical history set cohort assignment. The CDR3 is 17 amino acids. Germline V gene sequence: CDR1 SGHRS, CDR2 YFSETQ. J lost 1 base, V lost 0 bases, and 8 bases had no gene match. TCRdb's table, derived via immunoSEQ multiplex PCR, lists solely in-frame clones and lacks some. The table records a few hundred thousand clones, about nine tenths of them present only once. The source is a woman under 40 who had been exposed to COVID-19. The chain joins TRBV5-1 to TRBJ1-2; 8 nucleotides line up with TRBD1. Material for sequencing was PBMCs or T cells enriched from blood (not recorded which). CDR3 in amino acids: CASSLAGQGINNYGYTF. CDR3 nucleotides: TGCGCCAGCAGCTTGGCCGGACAGGGAATTAATAACTATGGCTACACCTTC. The entire variable domain, with the rest obtained from reference TRBV5-1 and TRBJ1-2, is as follows: KAGVTQTPRYLIKTRGQQVTLSCSPISGHRSVSWYQQTPGQGLQFLFEYFSETQRNKGNFPGRFSGRQFSNSRSEMNVSTLELGDSALYLCASSLAGQGINNYGYTFGSGTRLTVV.